This passage covers 32 T cell receptor beta chains from one sample sequenced in a study of long-term antiretroviral therapy in people with HIV. The immunoSEQ assay was v3.0, run at survey level. The repertoire was sequenced with immunoSEQ multiplex PCR; TCRdb's copy has only in-frame clones and lacks some. This table has more than 10,000 clones, 77% appearing once. The sample here was unsorted PBMCs, taken 0.5 years before starting antiretroviral therapy. The receptors were sampled from a woman aged 40 to 50 with HIV.

The J gene is TRBJ1-1, the V gene TRBV6-6; D is undetermined. The length of the CDR3 is 12 residues. Trimming cost V 6 bases and J 5 bases, with 10 bases left between them. In germline, CDR1 is MNHNY, CDR2 SVGAGI (reference sequence). DNA for the CDR3: TGTGCCAGCAGGGATTATGTAACTGAAGCTTTCTTT. Its translation is CASRDYVTEAFF.

J is TRBJ2-2 and V is TRBV5-6; possible D gene TRBD2, 5 bases. Germline-derived CDR1 and CDR2 are SGHDT and YYEEEE. The CDR3 length is 13 residues. V was cut by 4 bases and J by 6 bases, with 10 bases left in between. The CDR3 DNA reads TGTGCCAGCAGCCGCCTGGGAGCCGGGGAGCTGTTTTTT. Translation: CASSRLGAGELFF.

The rearrangement links TRBV6-5 to TRBJ2-2, with D uncertain. The CDR3 has 16 residues. Trimming removed 2 bases at V and 4 bases at J, with 14 bases between. Per germline, CDR1 MNHEY and CDR2 SVGAGI. The CDR3 reads CASSYTPVVGTGELFF. CDR3 nucleotides: TGTGCCAGCAGTTACACCCCGGTCGTGGGCACCGGGGAGCTGTTTTTT.

The CDR3 protein is CASSLVSRRITF. CDR3 DNA: TGTGCCAGCAGCTTAGTATCCCGGCGGATCACCTTC. The gene calls are TRBV7-2 and TRBJ1-2; the D is unclear. This CDR3 has 12 residues. The ends were cut back, 1 base at V and 13 bases at J, with 13 bases in the middle. The V gene's germline CDR1 is SGHTA and CDR2 FQGNSA.

The chain couples TRBV5-6 to TRBJ1-2; 7 bases match TRBD1. The CDR3 consists of 16 residues. V was pared by 3 bases and J by 0 bases, with 8 bases of the junction left unmatched. The V gene's germline CDR1 is SGHDT and CDR2 YYEEEE. The CDR3: CASSSLTGRANYGYTF. The CDR3 coding sequence is TGTGCCAGCAGCTCCCTGACAGGGCGAGCTAACTATGGCTACACCTTC. Full variable domain (outside the CDR3, taken from reference TRBV5-6 and TRBJ1-2): DAGVTQSPTHLIKTRGQQVTLRCSPKSGHDTVSWYQQALGQGPQFIFQYYEEEERQRGNFPDRFSGHQFPNYSSELNVNALLLGDSALYLCASSSLTGRANYGYTFGSGTRLTVV.

This clone appeared once. The V call is TRBV2, the J call TRBJ1-3; a weak D match, TRBD1 (6 bases). Germline assignment: CDR1 SNHLY and CDR2 FYNNEI. Between the trimmed V and J ends, which lost 7 bases and 8 bases, there was a span of 21 bases. The CDR3 totals 15 residues. In DNA form, the CDR3 reads TGTGCCAGCATTGGAGAACAGGGAATGCGAGACACCATATATTTT. Encoded protein: CASIGEQGMRDTIYF.

The chain is built from TRBV6-7 and TRBJ2-3; TRBD2 aligns across 13 bases. TRBV6-7 is assigned to the ORF class and has an uncertain function. The CDR3 is 19 amino acids. V shed 6 bases and J 0 bases; nucleotides not matched to a gene: 12. The CDR3 DNA is TGTGCCAGCAGCTATTGGACTAGCGGGAGAAATACTAGCACAGATACGCAGTATTTT. Protein sequence: CASSYWTSGRNTSTDTQYF.

This clone has just a few counts. The chain uses TRBV28 and TRBJ1-6; no firm D call. The V end was cut by 7 bases, the J end by 2 bases, with 15 bases between. The CDR3 contains 16 residues. Per the germline V gene, CDR1 is MDHEN and CDR2 is SYDVKM. The DNA for the CDR3 is TGTGCCAGCATATCTCAAGGTTCGGCCTATAATTCACCCCTCCACTTT. Translating gives CASISQGSAYNSPLHF. The full variable domain, in which reference TRBV28 and TRBJ1-6 provide the parts outside the CDR3, is DVKVTQSSRYLVKRTGEKVFLECVQDMDHENMFWYRQDPGLGLRLIYFSYDVKMKEKGDIPEGYSVSREKKERFSLILESASTNQTSMYLCASISQGSAYNSPLHFGNGTRLTVT.

The chain uses TRBV5-4 and TRBJ2-3; 9 nucleotides match TRBD2. The CDR3 contains 17 residues. Germline V lookup: CDR1 SGHNT, CDR2 YYREEE (reference sequence). The V gene end was trimmed by 5 bases and the J gene end by 0 bases; junction bases not matched to a gene: 10. This CDR3 reads CASRLAGTSTSTDTQYF. CDR3 in DNA: TGTGCCAGCAGACTGGCCGGGACTAGCACTAGCACAGATACGCAGTATTTT.

The V and J genes are TRBV27 and TRBJ2-1; D may be TRBD1 or TRBD2 (6 bases each). The CDR3 length is 12 residues. Deletions cut 7 bases from V and 13 bases from J, with 17 bases between. CDR1 is MNHEY, CDR2 SMNVEV, per germline (reference sequence). CDR3 in amino acids: CASTGASSGQFF. The CDR3 bases are TGTGCCAGCACGGGGGCATCGTCGGGTCAGTTCTTC.

Only a few counts were recorded for this clone. This rearrangement joins TRBV7-7 to TRBJ2-2; D not certain. V lost 5 bases and J 6 bases, leaving 10 bases between the germline ends. The CDR3 sequence is 13 residues long. The germline V gene encodes CDR1 SSHAT and CDR2 FNYEAQ (reference sequence). CDR3 loop: CASSHQSAGELFF. The CDR3 DNA is TGTGCCAGCAGCCACCAGTCTGCCGGGGAGCTGTTTTTT.

The genes are TRBV7-9 and TRBJ1-1; no reliable D call. The V gene lost 0 bases and the J gene lost 1 base, with 3 bases spanning the gap. The CDR3 has 13 amino acids. CDR1 and CDR2 from the germline V gene are SEHNR and FQNEAQ (reference sequence). DNA for the CDR3: TGTGCCAGCAGCTTAGCAGAGAACACTGAAGCTTTCTTT. Its protein is CASSLAENTEAFF.

The rearrangement links TRBV12-5 to TRBJ1-5; 9 nucleotides agree with TRBD1. This CDR3 has 15 amino acids. V lost 5 bases, J lost 4 bases, and 6 bases stayed unmatched. CDR1 and CDR2 from the germline V gene are LGHNT and FRNRAP. CDR3 bases: TGTGCTAGTGGTCTTGCCGGGACAGGGAATCAGCCCCAGCATTTT. Translated, it gives CASGLAGTGNQPQHF.

The sample holds a few counts of this clone. This chain connects TRBV14 to TRBJ2-6; no reliable D call. The CDR3 is 15 amino acids. Per the germline V gene, CDR1 is SGHDN and CDR2 is FVKESK. With 3 bases removed from V and 1 base from J, the gap between germline ends came to 7 bases. The DNA of the CDR3 is TGTGCCAGCAGCCATAAGGGTTCTGGGGCCAACGTCCTGACTTTC. This codes for CASSHKGSGANVLTF.

In nucleotides, the CDR3 is TGTGCCAGCAGCTCCCGGGGAGGCTATGGCTACACCTTC. Translating gives CASSSRGGYGYTF. The chain recombines TRBV5-5 with TRBJ1-2; D uncertain. Trimming took off 3 bases at V and 4 bases at J, with 10 bases between the two ends. The CDR3 runs to 13 residues. Per the germline V gene, CDR1 is SGHKS and CDR2 is YYEKEE (reference sequence).

This clone came up a few times. The chain carries TRBV27 and TRBJ2-7, with D unresolved. The CDR3 has 12 residues. V was cut by 2 bases and J by 3 bases, with 5 bases left in between. In germline, CDR1 is MNHEY, CDR2 SMNVEV (reference sequence). CDR3 bases: TGTGCCAGCAGTTTAAACCGCTACGAGCAGTACTTC. This gives the protein CASSLNRYEQYF.

V is TRBV6-6 and J is TRBJ1-4; no clear D gene. Germline V gives CDR1 MNHNY, CDR2 SVGAGI (reference sequence). The CDR3 runs 15 residues. V was trimmed by 6 bases and J by 3 bases, leaving 14 bases between them. The CDR3 DNA is TGTGCCAGCAGATCAAGTGGGTCTCCTAATGAAAAACTGTTTTTT. Amino acids: CASRSSGSPNEKLFF.

This chain uses TRBV6-6 with TRBJ1-2; unclear D gene. Trimming took 8 bases from V and 14 from J, leaving 18 bases between them. The germline CDR1 and CDR2 sequences are MNHNY and SVGAGI (reference sequence). The CDR3 runs 11 residues. CDR3 in amino acids: CASGDGGKPTF. CDR3 in DNA: TGTGCCAGCGGGGATGGCGGAAAACCGACCTTC.

This chain uses TRBV29-1 with TRBJ1-1; the D is unclear. The CDR3 has 14 residues. The germline V gene encodes CDR1 SQVTM and CDR2 ANQGSEA. The V and J ends lost 5 bases and 3 bases respectively, with 16 bases between them. The CDR3 bases are TGCAGCGTTTATAACCGCAGGTGGGACACTGAAGCTTTCTTT. Translated: CSVYNRRWDTEAFF.

This chain links TRBV7-6 with TRBJ2-7; 8 bases match TRBD1. The length of the CDR3 is 16 residues. Germline CDR1 reads SGHVS; CDR2 reads FNYEAQ. The V segment lost 5 bases and the J segment 3 bases; nucleotides outside the gene matches: 12. The CDR3 coding sequence is TGTGCCAGCAGCCCACGCCAGGGGGCCGGAGACTACGAGCAGTACTTC. Protein: CASSPRQGAGDYEQYF.

The rearrangement joins TRBV7-2 to TRBJ2-7; 13 positions match TRBD2. Germline loops: CDR1 SGHTA, CDR2 FQGNSA. This CDR3 comprises 14 residues. J lost 5 bases, V lost 6 bases, and 4 bases had no gene match. The CDR3 here is CASRTSGRAHEQYF. The CDR3 region has the DNA TGTGCCAGCAGAACTAGCGGGAGGGCCCACGAGCAGTACTTC.

The chain joins TRBV19 to TRBJ1-2, with 7 bases matching TRBD1. The CDR3 is made up of 14 amino acids. Looked up from germline, CDR1 is LNHDA and CDR2 is SQIVND (reference sequence). The V segment lost 0 bases and the J segment 8 bases; nucleotides outside the gene matches: 6. CDR3 in amino acids: CASSIDRGSGGYTF. The CDR3, as DNA: TGTGCCAGTAGTATAGACAGGGGGTCTGGAGGCTACACCTTC.

This clone was detected only once. The chain recombines TRBV5-1 with TRBJ1-4, with D possibly TRBD1 on 6 matching bases. CDR1 is SGHRS and CDR2 is YFSETQ in the germline V gene. The CDR3 extends over 16 amino acids. The V and J ends lost 0 bases and 5 bases respectively, with 14 bases between them. Written as DNA, the CDR3 is TGCGCCAGCAGCTTGGGGTCAGGGGCTAGGAATGAAAAACTGTTTTTT. Its protein product is CASSLGSGARNEKLFF.

The chain employs TRBV5-4 and TRBJ1-1; TRBD1 matches at 8 bases. The CDR3 has 12 amino acids. Germline lookup yields CDR1 SGHNT and CDR2 YYREEE (reference sequence). With V trimmed by 4 bases and J by 4 bases, 0 bases remained unmatched. The chain's CDR3 is CASSGQGTEAFF. The CDR3 DNA sequence: TGTGCCAGCAGCGGACAGGGCACTGAAGCTTTCTTT.

The chain joins TRBV28 to TRBJ2-7; 8 bases line up with TRBD1. V was pared by 4 bases and J by 11 bases, with 7 bases of the junction left unmatched. CDR3 length equals 12 residues. Germline V lookup: CDR1 MDHEN, CDR2 SYDVKM. CDR3 in amino acids: CASSSPTGGKYF. Written as DNA, the CDR3 is TGTGCCAGCAGTTCCCCTACAGGGGGGAAGTACTTC.

The CDR3 DNA reads as TGTGCTAGTGGTTCGGGACAGGGGGGAGTTACGCAGTATTTT. Amino acids: CASGSGQGGVTQYF. The V gene is TRBV12-5, the J gene TRBJ2-3; 11 nucleotides match TRBD1. The V segment lost 4 bases and the J segment 8 bases; nucleotides outside the gene matches: 5. Germline CDR1 LGHNT, CDR2 FRNRAP. CDR3 length: 14 amino acids.

This clone was seen only once. The V call is TRBV2, the J call TRBJ2-3, with TRBD1 identical over 12 bases. Germline V gives CDR1 SNHLY, CDR2 FYNNEI. This CDR3 comprises 18 residues. Trimming cost V 2 bases and J 3 bases; bases outside gene matches: 9. CDR3 sequence reads: CASSEWGTGGLRTDTQYF. The CDR3 DNA is TGTGCCAGCAGTGAATGGGGGACAGGGGGCTTAAGGACAGATACGCAGTATTTT.

This clone was observed once. This chain joins TRBV27 and TRBJ2-1; 10 bases fit TRBD2. This CDR3 spans 13 amino acids. Germline CDR1 reads MNHEY; CDR2 reads SMNVEV (reference sequence). V lost 7 bases and J lost 9; bases outside the gene matches: 6. In DNA form, the CDR3 reads TGTGCCAGCACGAGCGGGAGGGGGGGTGAGCAGTTCTTC. Protein product: CASTSGRGGEQFF.

The sample holds a few counts of this clone. The chain links TRBV7-9 to TRBJ2-7; D is ambiguous. This CDR3 comprises 12 residues. The germline V and J ends were trimmed by 5 bases and 4 bases, with 9 bases remaining between them. Germline V lookup: CDR1 SEHNR, CDR2 FQNEAQ (reference sequence). The CDR3 reads CASSQVSYEQYF. For the CDR3, the DNA is TGTGCCAGCAGCCAAGTCTCATACGAGCAGTACTTC.

V is TRBV7-9 and J is TRBJ2-2, with D perhaps TRBD1 (6 bases). This CDR3 contains 14 residues. Per the germline V gene, CDR1 is SEHNR and CDR2 is FQNEAQ (reference sequence). Trimming took 6 bases from V and 6 from J, leaving 14 bases between them. The CDR3 nucleotides read TGTGCCAGCAGATTGACAGGTCCTCCCGGGGAGCTGTTTTTT. As protein: CASRLTGPPGELFF.

This clone was seen a single time. The V and J genes are TRBV6-1 and TRBJ2-6, with a weak D call TRBD1 (6 bases). Trimming shortened V by 2 bases and J by 3 bases, and 17 bases separated the two germline ends. The CDR3 is 18 amino acids. Germline assignment: CDR1 MNHNS and CDR2 SASEGT. The CDR3 region has the DNA TGTGCCAGCAGTGAAAGCGCCTACGGGACATTTGGGGCCAACGTCCTGACTTTC. This translates into CASSESAYGTFGANVLTF.

This sequence joins TRBV4-3 and TRBJ1-1; TRBD1 aligns across 8 bases. With V trimmed by 4 bases and J by 8 bases, 12 bases remained unmatched. The CDR3 totals 15 residues. CDR1 is LGHNA, CDR2 YSLEER, per germline. The CDR3 DNA sequence: TGCGCCAGCAGCCGATTCCCAGGGACAGGTATAGAAGCTTTCTTT. Translating gives CASSRFPGTGIEAFF.